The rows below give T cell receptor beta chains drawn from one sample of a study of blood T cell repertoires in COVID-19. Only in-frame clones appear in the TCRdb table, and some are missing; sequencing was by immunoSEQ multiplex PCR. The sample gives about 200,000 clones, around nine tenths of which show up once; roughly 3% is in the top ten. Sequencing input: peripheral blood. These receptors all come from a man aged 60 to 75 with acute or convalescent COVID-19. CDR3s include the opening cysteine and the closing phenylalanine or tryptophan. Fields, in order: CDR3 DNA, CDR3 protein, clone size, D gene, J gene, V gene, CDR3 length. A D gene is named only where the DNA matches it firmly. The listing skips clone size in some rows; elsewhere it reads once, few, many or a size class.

CDR3nt: TGTGCCACCCAACGGGGGTTTTCAAGTCAGCCCCAGCATTTT; CDR3aa: CATQRGFSSQPQHF; abundance: -; d_gene: -; j_gene: TRBJ1-5; v_gene: TRBV28; len: 14
CDR3nt: TGTGCCAGTGGTGTAGGGACCGGGACAGGGGTTAACACTGAAGCTTTCTTT; CDR3aa: CASGVGTGTGVNTEAFF; abundance: -; d_gene: TRBD1; j_gene: TRBJ1-1; v_gene: TRBV19; len: 17
CDR3nt: TGTGCCAGCAGCCCTAAAATAGCGGGGGGGCTTGATACGCAGTATTTT; CDR3aa: CASSPKIAGGLDTQYF; abundance: few; d_gene: TRBD2; j_gene: TRBJ2-3; v_gene: TRBV5-8; len: 16
CDR3nt: TGTGCCAGCAGCCGGGTGGGGGGTGGATTGACAGATACGCAGTATTTT; CDR3aa: CASSRVGGGLTDTQYF; abundance: once; d_gene: -; j_gene: TRBJ2-3; v_gene: TRBV7-9; len: 16
CDR3nt: TGTGCCAGCAATAGACTAGCGGGGACCACCGGGGAGCTGTTTTTT; CDR3aa: CASNRLAGTTGELFF; abundance: -; d_gene: TRBD2; j_gene: TRBJ2-2; v_gene: TRBV2; len: 15
CDR3nt: TGCGCCAGCAGCCGCGAGACAAATAGCAATCAGCCCCAGCATTTT; CDR3aa: CASSRETNSNQPQHF; abundance: -; d_gene: -; j_gene: TRBJ1-5; v_gene: TRBV4-1; len: 15
CDR3nt: TGTGCCAGCAGCGCGGACAGCTTCTACGAGCAGTACTTC; CDR3aa: CASSADSFYEQYF; abundance: few; d_gene: -; j_gene: TRBJ2-7; v_gene: TRBV9; len: 13
CDR3nt: TGTGCCAGCAGCTTAGGACAGAACTACGAGCAGTACTTC; CDR3aa: CASSLGQNYEQYF; abundance: -; d_gene: -; j_gene: TRBJ2-7; v_gene: TRBV13; len: 13
CDR3nt: TGTGCCTGGAGTCAACCCAGGGGGCATGTGTCCGGGGAGCTGTTTTTT; CDR3aa: CAWSQPRGHVSGELFF; abundance: many; d_gene: TRBD1; j_gene: TRBJ2-2; v_gene: TRBV30; len: 16
CDR3nt: TGTGCCAGCAGTATCCAACCGGGAAAGCAAGAGACCCAGTACTTC; CDR3aa: CASSIQPGKQETQYF; abundance: once; d_gene: -; j_gene: TRBJ2-5; v_gene: TRBV6-5; len: 15
CDR3nt: TGTGCCAGCAGCGTTATTTCCTGCGTCCGCTACGAGCAGTACTTC; CDR3aa: CASSVISCVRYEQYF; abundance: -; d_gene: -; j_gene: TRBJ2-7; v_gene: TRBV9; len: 15
CDR3nt: TGTGCCAGCAGGAGAGTTGTGGGACAGGGGACTTCACCCCTCCACTTT; CDR3aa: CASRRVVGQGTSPLHF; abundance: few; d_gene: TRBD1; j_gene: TRBJ1-6; v_gene: TRBV2; len: 16
CDR3nt: TGTGCCAGCTCAACAGACAGATTATCCTACGAGCAGTACTTC; CDR3aa: CASSTDRLSYEQYF; abundance: -; d_gene: -; j_gene: TRBJ2-7; v_gene: TRBV18; len: 14
CDR3nt: TGTGCCAGCAGCCCCCTAGGAGGGGGCACCTCTGGAAACACCATATATTTT; CDR3aa: CASSPLGGGTSGNTIYF; abundance: few; d_gene: TRBD1; j_gene: TRBJ1-3; v_gene: TRBV7-2; len: 17
CDR3nt: TGTGCCAGTAGGGAGACAGGGGCGAACACCGGGGAGCTGTTTTTT; CDR3aa: CASRETGANTGELFF; abundance: once; d_gene: TRBD1; j_gene: TRBJ2-2; v_gene: TRBV19; len: 15
CDR3nt: TGTGCCAGCAGCTATTCAGGCTGGAGCAATCAGCCCCAGCATTTT; CDR3aa: CASSYSGWSNQPQHF; abundance: -; d_gene: -; j_gene: TRBJ1-5; v_gene: TRBV7-9; len: 15
CDR3nt: TGTGCCAGCAGCCTGGCAAGAACCGGGGAGCTGTTTTTT; CDR3aa: CASSLARTGELFF; abundance: few; d_gene: -; j_gene: TRBJ2-2; v_gene: TRBV7-3; len: 13
CDR3nt: TGTGCCAACCGAAAGAGAACCTATGGCTACACCTTC; CDR3aa: CANRKRTYGYTF; abundance: -; d_gene: -; j_gene: TRBJ1-2; v_gene: TRBV12-3/TRBV12-4; len: 12
CDR3nt: TGTGCCAGCAGCCCCCCGACAGGGGCAAACACTGAAGCTTTCTTT; CDR3aa: CASSPPTGANTEAFF; abundance: -; d_gene: TRBD1; j_gene: TRBJ1-1; v_gene: TRBV7-9; len: 15
CDR3nt: TGTGCCAGCAGGGTTTCTGGACAGGGAAACATTCAGTACTTC; CDR3aa: CASRVSGQGNIQYF; abundance: -; d_gene: TRBD1; j_gene: TRBJ2-4; v_gene: TRBV28; len: 14
CDR3nt: TGTGCCAGCAGCCCGGGCGAGGCGGGGGGGCTGAAGACCCAGTACTTC; CDR3aa: CASSPGEAGGLKTQYF; abundance: -; d_gene: TRBD2; j_gene: TRBJ2-5; v_gene: TRBV7-3; len: 16
CDR3nt: TGTGCCAGCAGCCCTGGGGGGTTCCCCTCCGAGCAGTACTTC; CDR3aa: CASSPGGFPSEQYF; abundance: -; d_gene: -; j_gene: TRBJ2-7; v_gene: TRBV11-3; len: 14